This TCR beta chain was profiled in a study of cytomegalovirus exposure and HLA in healthy donors. Whole-study findings and limits: Most TCR sequences were seen very rarely across donors, but some public TCRs occurred in many. Reported performance of the classifier showed diagnosis of cytomegalovirus status with high specificity and sensitivity. It was about 150 TCR beta chains that were listed as cytomegalovirus-associated.

The sample holds many counts of this clone. The target antigen is unknown. The CDR3 sequence is 16 residues long. Trimming cost V 0 bases and J 1 base; bases outside gene matches: 3. Germline V gene data show CDR1 as LGHNA and CDR2 as YSLEER. In the PCR, 60 Vbeta and 13 Jbeta primers were used. TCRdb's copy holds only in-frame clones and misses some; the assay was immunoSEQ multiplex PCR. The table has 120,000 or so clones, over 60% seen once. The receptor was isolated from a man younger than 35 in good health and CMV-seronegative. The J gene is TRBJ2-7, the V gene TRBV4-3, with 10 bases lining up with TRBD2. The sequenced sample consisted of PBMCs. The CDR3 spells CASSQDVAGGSYEQYF. The CDR3 nucleotides read TGCGCCAGCAGCCAAGATGTAGCGGGAGGTTCCTACGAGCAGTACTTC.